This T cell receptor beta chain stems from a study of T cell responses to AZD1222 COVID-19 vaccine. About this clone itself: The junction departs from germline at one end; a sequencing error may be responsible.

This CDR3 has 14 amino acids. Germline V lookup: CDR1 SGHTA, CDR2 FQGNSA. Generated by immunoSEQ multiplex PCR, the TCRdb table keeps only in-frame clones and is missing some. The sample contains about 140,000 clones, roughly 90% of which appear only once. The TCR originated in an adult who received the AZD1222 COVID-19 vaccine. V is TRBV7-2 and J is TRBJ1-4; TRBD1 might be the D (5 bases). Sequencing used peripheral blood, obtained 28 days after the second AZD1222 dose. The CDR3 sequence is CASSLRREGEKLFF. As DNA, the CDR3 is TGTGCCAGCAGCTTACGCAGGGAGGGTGAAAAACTATTTTTT.